The rows below give T cell receptor beta chains drawn from one sample of a study of metastatic and nonmetastatic thyroid tumors. TCRdb ran MiXCR on the PCR reads. This table holds some 29,000 clones, around 7.4% found once. Input material: blood. All receptors derive from a female donor with papillary thyroid cancer or a benign thyroid nodule (not recorded which). Some clones in this sample may be carry-over from other donors' samples. Each CDR3 is given with its conserved first and last residue. A D gene is named only where the DNA matches it firmly. Expanded clones get a size class; other rows say once, few or many, or leave the size out.

clone size	D gene	J gene	V gene	CDR3 DNA	CDR3 protein
many	NA	TRBJ2-7	TRBV11-2	TGTGCCAGCAGCGGCTGGGGCGAGCAGTACTTC	CASSGWGEQYF
NA	NA	TRBJ2-1	TRBV2	TGTGCCAGCAGTGACGGGGACTCTGGATTCAGTGAGCAGTTCTTC	CASSDGDSGFSEQFF
few	TRBD2	TRBJ2-5	TRBV10-3	TGTGCCATCAGTATAGCGGGAGCAGTTGAGACCCAGTACTTC	CAISIAGAVETQYF
many	NA	TRBJ2-1	TRBV14	TGTGCCAGCAGCCAAGATTCGGTGGGGGGGCCTTACAATGAGCAGTTCTTC	CASSQDSVGGPYNEQFF
many	TRBD1	TRBJ2-2	TRBV20-1	TGCAGTGCTAGAAGACAGGGGGCGACCGGGGAGCTGTTTTTT	CSARRQGATGELFF
many	TRBD1	TRBJ2-3	TRBV5-6	TGTGCCACCAAAAGGACAGGGTGGACAGATACGCAGTATTTT	CATKRTGWTDTQYF
many	TRBD2	TRBJ2-7	TRBV19	TGTGCCAGTAGTAGTAGGACTAGCGGACCCTACGAGCAGTACTTC	CASSSRTSGPYEQYF
many	NA	TRBJ2-6	TRBV18	TGTGCCAGCTCACCAGGGGACGCTGGGGCCAACGTCCTGACTTTC	CASSPGDAGANVLTF
many	NA	TRBJ2-2	TRBV28	TGTGCCAGCAGTTTATCAGGGAGGCCCGGGGAGCTGTTTTTT	CASSLSGRPGELFF
few	NA	TRBJ2-3	TRBV11-1	TGTGCCAGCAGCTTATTGGATCGGGCTGTGGATACGCAGTATTTT	CASSLLDRAVDTQYF
many	NA	TRBJ1-2	TRBV4-3	TGCGCCAGCAGCCAAGAGCCCAGGGTGGATTATGGCTACACCTTC	CASSQEPRVDYGYTF
many	NA	TRBJ1-2	TRBV5-1	TGCGCCAGCAGCTTGGGTTGGGAAGCCCCCCATGGCTACACCTTC	CASSLGWEAPHGYTF
NA	TRBD1	TRBJ1-3	TRBV9	TGTGCCAGCAGCGAGCACGACAGGGGCGGAAACACCATATATTTT	CASSEHDRGGNTIYF
many	NA	TRBJ1-2	TRBV7-9	TGTGCCAGCACCTCTAACTATGGCTACACCTTC	CASTSNYGYTF
many	NA	TRBJ2-4	TRBV28	TGTGCCAGCAGTTTGGTTTCGACCAAAAACATTCAGTACTTC	CASSLVSTKNIQYF
many	TRBD2	TRBJ2-7	TRBV10-2	TGCGCCAGCAGAACCAGCGGGCGGGGGGCGTCCTACGAGCAGTACTTC	CASRTSGRGASYEQYF
many	TRBD1	TRBJ2-7	TRBV11-1	TGTGCCAGCGGGAATCCCGGGACAGGGAGGACCTACGAGCAGTACTTC	CASGNPGTGRTYEQYF
NA	TRBD1	TRBJ1-2	TRBV3-1	TGTGCCGGCGTCCACACCGCACAGGGGGCGAATGGCTACACCTTC	CAGVHTAQGANGYTF
many	NA	TRBJ2-1	TRBV2	TGTGCCAGCAGTGAAGGGACAGCCGCGGGTGAGCAGTTCTTC	CASSEGTAAGEQFF
many	NA	TRBJ1-6	TRBV3-1	TGTGCCAGCAGCCAAGGACACGCTACCCTCCACTTT	CASSQGHATLHF
many	NA	TRBJ1-3	TRBV9	TGTGCCAGCAGCCAATCCCGCGGGGGGAGAAACACCATATATTTT	CASSQSRGGRNTIYF
medium-sized	TRBD1	TRBJ2-3	TRBV12-3/TRBV12-4	TGTGCCAGCAGTTTAGAGGGACAGAACACAGATACGCAGTATTTT	CASSLEGQNTDTQYF
many	TRBD2	TRBJ2-2	TRBV6-1	TGTGCCAGCAGTGCTCGGCGGGGGGGCTATACCGGGGAGCTGTTTTTT	CASSARRGGYTGELFF
many	NA	TRBJ1-2	TRBV28	TGTGCCAGCAGTTTAAGGAACAGGGTTAACTATGGCTACACCTTC	CASSLRNRVNYGYTF
many	NA	TRBJ2-2	TRBV11-2	TGTGCCAGCAGTAAACGACAGACGAACACCGGGGAGCTGTTTTTT	CASSKRQTNTGELFF
many	TRBD2	TRBJ2-7	TRBV11-2	TGTGCCAGCAGCTACGGACTAGCAGGAACCTACGAGCAGTACTTC	CASSYGLAGTYEQYF
many	NA	TRBJ2-5	TRBV4-3	TGCGCCAGCAGCCAAGATCGAAGACCGGGGGAGACCCAGTACTTC	CASSQDRRPGETQYF
many	NA	TRBJ2-1	TRBV3-1	TGTGCCAGCAGCCAAGTCCGAAACGAGCAGTTCTTC	CASSQVRNEQFF
many	TRBD1	TRBJ1-6	TRBV5-1	TGCGCCAGCAGCTCCACTATCGCAGGGGGCGGTTTGGATAATTCACCCCTCCACTTT	CASSSTIAGGGLDNSPLHF
many	TRBD1	TRBJ2-7	TRBV29-1	TGCAGCGTCCAACCCGGGACAGGCCGCTACGAGCAGTACTTC	CSVQPGTGRYEQYF
many	NA	TRBJ2-2	TRBV15	TGTGCCACCAGCAGAGCCTCCCCCGGGGAGCTGTTTTTT	CATSRASPGELFF
NA	NA	TRBJ2-7	TRBV6-1	TGTGCCAGCAGCAAAGAGGGGGGCGCGACCTACGAGCAGTACTTC	CASSKEGGATYEQYF
medium-sized	TRBD1	TRBJ2-7	TRBV12-3/TRBV12-4	TGTGCCTCCCAGGGGGCTTCTGACGAGCAGTACTTC	CASQGASDEQYF
many	NA	TRBJ2-2	TRBV19	TGTGCCAGTAGTATTGGCCGTTATCTCAACACCGGGGAGCTGTTTTTT	CASSIGRYLNTGELFF
many	TRBD1	TRBJ2-7	TRBV10-2	TGCGCCAGCAGTAGGGGCGGACAGGGCTACGAGCAGTACTTC	CASSRGGQGYEQYF
many	TRBD1	TRBJ1-2	TRBV24-1	TGTGCCACCCAAGGCACGTCGGACAGGGGGACCACTATTGGCTACACCTTC	CATQGTSDRGTTIGYTF
many	TRBD1	TRBJ2-7	TRBV20-1	TGCAGTGCCTATGACAGGGAACCTTACGAGCAGTACTTC	CSAYDREPYEQYF